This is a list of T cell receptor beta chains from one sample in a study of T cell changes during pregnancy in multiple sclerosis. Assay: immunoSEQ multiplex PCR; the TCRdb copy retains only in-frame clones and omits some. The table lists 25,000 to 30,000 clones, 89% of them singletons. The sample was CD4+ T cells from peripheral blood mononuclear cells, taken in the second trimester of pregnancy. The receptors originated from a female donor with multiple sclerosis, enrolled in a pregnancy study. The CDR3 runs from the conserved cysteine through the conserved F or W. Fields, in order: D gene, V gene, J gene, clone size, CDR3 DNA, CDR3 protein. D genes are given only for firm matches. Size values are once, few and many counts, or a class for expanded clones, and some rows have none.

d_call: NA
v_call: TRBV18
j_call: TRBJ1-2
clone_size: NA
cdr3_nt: TGTGCCAGCTCACCGGGGGCCGGCAGAGAATATGGCTACACCTTC
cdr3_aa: CASSPGAGREYGYTF

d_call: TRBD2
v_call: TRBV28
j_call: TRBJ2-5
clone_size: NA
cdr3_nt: TGTGCCAGCAGGCGGGGGTTGGAGACCCAGTACTTC
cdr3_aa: CASRRGLETQYF

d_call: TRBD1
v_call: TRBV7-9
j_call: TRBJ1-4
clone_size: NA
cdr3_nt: TGTGCCAGCAGCTTAACGACAGGGGGGGCTGAAAAACTGTTTTTT
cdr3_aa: CASSLTTGGAEKLFF

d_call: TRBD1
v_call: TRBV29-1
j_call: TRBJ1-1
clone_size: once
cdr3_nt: TGCAGCGTCGATGGACAGGGAGAGGAGGGATACACTGAAGCTTTCTTT
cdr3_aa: CSVDGQGEEGYTEAFF

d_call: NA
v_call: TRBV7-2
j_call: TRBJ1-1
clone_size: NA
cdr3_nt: TGTGCCAGCACCCCTCAGGCGAGCACTGAAGCTTTCTTT
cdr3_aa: CASTPQASTEAFF

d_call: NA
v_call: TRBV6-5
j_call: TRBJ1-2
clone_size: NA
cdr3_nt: TGTGCCAGCCCTCGCGTGCGGAACGGGGAGGGCTACACCTTC
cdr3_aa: CASPRVRNGEGYTF

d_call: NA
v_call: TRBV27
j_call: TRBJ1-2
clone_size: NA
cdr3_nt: TGTGCCAGCAGTTTATCGAAGAACAGGGAACGGTATGGCTACACCTTC
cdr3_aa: CASSLSKNRERYGYTF

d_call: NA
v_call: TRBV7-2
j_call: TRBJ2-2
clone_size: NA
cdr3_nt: TGTGCCAGCAGCCCAGGAGGGGGCTGGGGCACCGGGGAGCTGTTTTTT
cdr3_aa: CASSPGGGWGTGELFF

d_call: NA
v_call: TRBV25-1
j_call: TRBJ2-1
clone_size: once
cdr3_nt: TGTGCCAGCAAGGAGGGTGAGCAGTTCTTC
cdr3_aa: CASKEGEQFF

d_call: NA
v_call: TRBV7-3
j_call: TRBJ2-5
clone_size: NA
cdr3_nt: TGTGCCAGCAGCACAGGGCCCCAAGAGACCCAGTACTTC
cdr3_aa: CASSTGPQETQYF

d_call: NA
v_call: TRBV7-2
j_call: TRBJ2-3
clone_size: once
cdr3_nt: TGTGCCAGCACCCTTCCAGCGACAGATACGCAGTATTTT
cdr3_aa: CASTLPATDTQYF

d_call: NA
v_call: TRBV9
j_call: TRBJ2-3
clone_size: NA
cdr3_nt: TGTGCCAGCAGCGTAGGCTGGGGTGGGGAGGATACGCAGTATTTT
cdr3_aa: CASSVGWGGEDTQYF

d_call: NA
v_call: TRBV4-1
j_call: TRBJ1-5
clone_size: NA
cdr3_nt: TGCGCCAGCAGCCAAAGGCTGACAGGTGATAGCAATCAGCCCCAGCATTTT
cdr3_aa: CASSQRLTGDSNQPQHF

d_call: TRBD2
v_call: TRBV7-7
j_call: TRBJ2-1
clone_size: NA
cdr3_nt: TGTGCTAGCAGCTTGCGCCTCGCGGGGGGGTACAATGAGCAGTTCTTC
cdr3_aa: CASSLRLAGGYNEQFF

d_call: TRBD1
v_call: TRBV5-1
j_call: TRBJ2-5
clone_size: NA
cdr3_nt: TGCGCCAGCAGAAGACAGGGGACGTACCAAGAGACCCAGTACTTC
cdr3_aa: CASRRQGTYQETQYF

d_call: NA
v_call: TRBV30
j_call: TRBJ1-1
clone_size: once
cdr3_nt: TGTGCCTCCACCAAACAGGGATTGAACACTGAAGCTTTCTTT
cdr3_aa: CASTKQGLNTEAFF

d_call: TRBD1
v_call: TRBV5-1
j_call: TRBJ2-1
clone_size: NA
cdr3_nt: TGCGCCAGCGGGGACAGGGTCCGCAATGAGCAGTTCTTC
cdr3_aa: CASGDRVRNEQFF

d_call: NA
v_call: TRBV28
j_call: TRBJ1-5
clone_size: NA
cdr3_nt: TGTGCCAGCACACCCGGGGGGAGAAATCAGCCCCAGCATTTT
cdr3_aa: CASTPGGRNQPQHF

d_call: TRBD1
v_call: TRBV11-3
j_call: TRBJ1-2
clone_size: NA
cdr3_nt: TGTGCCAGCAGCGGAAGGACAGGGTGGAACTATGGCTACACCTTC
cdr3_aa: CASSGRTGWNYGYTF

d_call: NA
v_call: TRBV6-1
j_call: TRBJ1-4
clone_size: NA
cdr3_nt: TGTGCCAGCCCCAGACAGGCCATTAATGAAAAACTGTTTTTT
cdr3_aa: CASPRQAINEKLFF

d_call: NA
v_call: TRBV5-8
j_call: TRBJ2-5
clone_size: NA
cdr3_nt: TGTGCCAGCAGCTTGAAGCATTATTACCAAGAGACCCAGTACTTC
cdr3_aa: CASSLKHYYQETQYF

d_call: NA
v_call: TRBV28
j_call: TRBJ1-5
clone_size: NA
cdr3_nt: TGTGCCAGCAGTTTGGGGGGTCAGCCCCAGCATTTT
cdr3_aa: CASSLGGQPQHF

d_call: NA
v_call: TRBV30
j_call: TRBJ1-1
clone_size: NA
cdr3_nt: TGTGCCTGGGCTAGAGTCACTGAAGCTTTCTTT
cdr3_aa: CAWARVTEAFF

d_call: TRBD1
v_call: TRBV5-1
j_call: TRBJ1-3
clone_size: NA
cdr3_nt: TGCGCCAGCAGCAGGACCGGGACAGGGATCGGAAACACCATATATTTT
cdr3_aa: CASSRTGTGIGNTIYF

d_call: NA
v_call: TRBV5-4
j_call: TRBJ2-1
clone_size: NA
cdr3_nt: TGTGCCAGCAGCTTGGGGGGCGGGGGCCACTACAATGAGCAGTTCTTC
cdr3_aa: CASSLGGGGHYNEQFF

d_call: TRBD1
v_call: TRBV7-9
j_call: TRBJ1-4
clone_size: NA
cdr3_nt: TGTGCCAGCAGGCCGGGACAGATTGAAAAACTGTTTTTT
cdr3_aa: CASRPGQIEKLFF

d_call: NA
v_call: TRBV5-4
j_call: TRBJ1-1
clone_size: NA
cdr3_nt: TGTGCCAGCAGCTTGCGTATCGGGGAAGCCACTGAAGCTTTCTTT
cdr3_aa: CASSLRIGEATEAFF

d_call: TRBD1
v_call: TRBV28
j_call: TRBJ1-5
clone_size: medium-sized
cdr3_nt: TGTGCCAGCAGTTTATCCGACAGGGGGCGTCAGCCCCAGCATTTT
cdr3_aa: CASSLSDRGRQPQHF

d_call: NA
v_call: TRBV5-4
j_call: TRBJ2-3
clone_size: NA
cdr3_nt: TGTGCCAGCAGCTTGGTAGTAACAGATACGCAGTATTTT
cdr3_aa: CASSLVVTDTQYF

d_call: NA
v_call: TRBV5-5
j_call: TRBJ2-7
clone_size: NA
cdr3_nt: TGTGCCAGCAGCTCGTACAGGAAAGTCGAGCAGTACTTC
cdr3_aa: CASSSYRKVEQYF

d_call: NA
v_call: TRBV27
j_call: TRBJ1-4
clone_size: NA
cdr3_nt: TGTGCCACCGGGAGAACTAATGAAAAACTGTTTTTT
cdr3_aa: CATGRTNEKLFF

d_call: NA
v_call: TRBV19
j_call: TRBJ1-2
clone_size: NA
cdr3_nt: TGTGCCAGTAGTATAGGCGGGGCCGGGTATGGCTACACCTTC
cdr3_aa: CASSIGGAGYGYTF

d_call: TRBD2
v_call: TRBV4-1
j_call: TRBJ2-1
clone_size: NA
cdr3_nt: TGCGCCAGCAGCCAAGTTGGGACTAGCGGGCCCAATGAGCAGTTCTTC
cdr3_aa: CASSQVGTSGPNEQFF

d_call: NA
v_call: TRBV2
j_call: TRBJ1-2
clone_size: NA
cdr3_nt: TGTGCCAGCGAGGGAGGGTTGGCTGGCTACACCTTC
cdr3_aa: CASEGGLAGYTF

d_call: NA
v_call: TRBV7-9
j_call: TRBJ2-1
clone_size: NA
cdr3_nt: TGTGCCAGCAGCTTAATTGGGACAGAGCAGTTCTTC
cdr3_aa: CASSLIGTEQFF

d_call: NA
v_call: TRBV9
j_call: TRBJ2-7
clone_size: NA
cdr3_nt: TGTGCCAGCAGCCAGAGAGACACCAAAACCTACGAGCAGTACTTC
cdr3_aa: CASSQRDTKTYEQYF

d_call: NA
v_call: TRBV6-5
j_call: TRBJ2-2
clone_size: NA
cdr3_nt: TGTGCCAGCAGTTACCCAGTGAACACCGGGGAGCTGTTTTTT
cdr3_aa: CASSYPVNTGELFF

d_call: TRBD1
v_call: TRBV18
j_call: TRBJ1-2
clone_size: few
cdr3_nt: TGTGCCAGCTCACCTCAGGGGGCGCGTGGCTATGGCTACACCTTC
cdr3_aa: CASSPQGARGYGYTF

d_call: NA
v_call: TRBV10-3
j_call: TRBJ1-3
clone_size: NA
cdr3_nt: TGTGCCACTCGAACGATGACAGGCCTTTCCTCTGGAAACACCATATATTTT
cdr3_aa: CATRTMTGLSSGNTIYF

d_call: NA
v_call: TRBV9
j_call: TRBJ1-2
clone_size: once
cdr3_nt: TGTGCCAGCACCCGGGGGGAGATGGGCTATGGCTACACCTTC
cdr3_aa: CASTRGEMGYGYTF

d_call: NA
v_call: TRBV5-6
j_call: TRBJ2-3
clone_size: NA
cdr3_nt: TGTGCCAGCAGCTACGACGTAGGAGGTGCAGATACGCAGTATTTT
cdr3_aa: CASSYDVGGADTQYF

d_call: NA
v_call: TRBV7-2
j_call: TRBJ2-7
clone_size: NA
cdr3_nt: TGTGCCAGCAGCCTACAGAGATACGAGCAGTACTTC
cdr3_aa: CASSLQRYEQYF

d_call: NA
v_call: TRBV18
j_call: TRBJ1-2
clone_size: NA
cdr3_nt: TGTGCCAGCTCACCGGGTCCCAGGGCTCTCTATGGCTACACCTTC
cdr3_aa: CASSPGPRALYGYTF

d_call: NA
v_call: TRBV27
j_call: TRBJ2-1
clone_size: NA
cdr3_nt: TGTGCCAGCAGCCTTAAGGGCCGGGACTTATCCTACAATGAGCAGTTCTTC
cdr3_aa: CASSLKGRDLSYNEQFF

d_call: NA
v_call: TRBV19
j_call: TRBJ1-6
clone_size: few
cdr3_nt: TGTGCCAGTAGATCAACAGTCTATAATTCACCCCTCCACTTT
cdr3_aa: CASRSTVYNSPLHF

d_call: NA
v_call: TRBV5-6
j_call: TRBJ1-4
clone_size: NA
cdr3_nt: TGTGCCAGCAGTCGTCGCGGGTTCGAAAATGAAAAACTGTTTTTT
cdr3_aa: CASSRRGFENEKLFF

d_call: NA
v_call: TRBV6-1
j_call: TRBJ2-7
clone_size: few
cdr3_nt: TGTGCCAGCAGTGCCCATTCGGGTGACGAGCAGTACTTC
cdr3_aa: CASSAHSGDEQYF

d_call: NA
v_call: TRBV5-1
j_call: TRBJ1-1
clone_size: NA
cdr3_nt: TGCGCCAGCAGCGGCACACCACAGGGATTGAACACTGAAGCTTTCTTT
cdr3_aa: CASSGTPQGLNTEAFF

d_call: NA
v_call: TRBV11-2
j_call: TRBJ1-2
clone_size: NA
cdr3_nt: TGTGCCAGCAGCTTCTATTCGGGCTACACCTTC
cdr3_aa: CASSFYSGYTF

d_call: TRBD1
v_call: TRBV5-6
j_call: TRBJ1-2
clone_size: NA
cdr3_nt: TGTGCCAGCAGCTTGTTGGCAGGGGGTGGCTACACCTTC
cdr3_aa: CASSLLAGGGYTF

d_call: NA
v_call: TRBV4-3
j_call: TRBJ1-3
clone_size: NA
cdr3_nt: TGCGCCAGCAGCCACTTGGGGCCCTCTGGAAACACCATATATTTT
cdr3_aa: CASSHLGPSGNTIYF

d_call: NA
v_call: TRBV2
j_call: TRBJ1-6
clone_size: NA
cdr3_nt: TGTGCCAGCAGTGAAGGGCAGGGCCATAATTCACCCCTCCACTTT
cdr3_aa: CASSEGQGHNSPLHF

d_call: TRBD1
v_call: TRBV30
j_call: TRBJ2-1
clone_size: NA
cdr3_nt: TGTGCCTGGAGTAAGACAGGGGTTGACAATGAGCAGTTCTTC
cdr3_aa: CAWSKTGVDNEQFF

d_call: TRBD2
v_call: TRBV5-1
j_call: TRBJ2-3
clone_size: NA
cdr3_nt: TGCGCCAGCAGCCCTGGACTAGCGGGGGGGCGGGACACAGATACGCAGTATTTT
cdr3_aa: CASSPGLAGGRDTDTQYF

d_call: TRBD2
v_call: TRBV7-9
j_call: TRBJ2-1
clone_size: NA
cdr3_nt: TGTGCCAGCAGCACAGGGACTAGCGGGGGGGCCCGCCCCTACAATGAGCAGTTCTTC
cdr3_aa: CASSTGTSGGARPYNEQFF